A selection of T cell receptor beta chains follows, all from one sample in a study of blood T cells in healthy people across ages. TCRdb used MiXCR to reprocess the 5' RACE reads, holding one entry per CDR3 protein. The data hold hundreds of thousands of distinct CDR3 sequences, with approximately 29% observed a single time. Specimen: blood. Receptors originate from a woman of 80 years or more in good health. Each CDR3 is given with its conserved first and last residue. Each record gives: clone size, V gene, CDR3 length, CDR3 protein. Clone size is shown for a subset of rows, as once, few, many or a class of expanded clone.

>many|TRBV5-6|13
CASSRGTGNGYTF
>many|TRBV5-6|16
CASTPYLGGYNNEQFF
>-|TRBV7-9|13
CASSLGQGHGYTF
>few|TRBV6-5|18
CASSYSNVARPNTGELFF
>-|TRBV27|14
CASSPRDRGYERYF
>-|TRBV6-2/TRBV6-3|12
CASSHPGGPQYF
>many|TRBV12-3/TRBV12-4|13
CASSFGNQETQYF
>-|TRBV3-1|15
CASSPASGYQETQYF
>few|TRBV6-6|14
CASSHSQGNQPQHF
>many|TRBV20-1|16
CSARRRGHYSYNEQFF
>many|TRBV7-3|15
CASSPTGTGANVLTF
>many|TRBV29-1|14
CSVGEGSGANVLTF
>few|TRBV6-5|15
CASSYSISRNTEAFF
>-|TRBV6-5|15
CASSPMWGGPGELFF
>-|TRBV24-1|17
CATSDARGQLSAGELFF
>many|TRBV10-3|12
CAISLDSYGYTF
>-|TRBV9|15
CASSADRGPYNEQFF
>-|TRBV20-1|15
CSASTGQFMNTEAFF
>many|TRBV2|16
CASNPVDRRANYGYTF
>-|TRBV4-1|18
CASSQGTPSGGLSYEQYF
>-|TRBV5-1|14
CASSLGSGDQPQHF
>many|TRBV6-6|11
CASSTRDEQYF
>few|TRBV6-2/TRBV6-3|15
CASTNTGTGRTEAFF
>-|TRBV20-1|15
CSARDPSGDHNEQFF
>many|TRBV6-5|14
CASSYEIGHNEQFF
>few|TRBV30|15
CAWSVLGTATGELFF
>-|TRBV5-1|14
CASTWDGSRYGYTF
>-|TRBV29-1|11
CSVPFGDTQYF
>-|TRBV30|12
CAWANGFKTQYF
>many|TRBV6-2/TRBV6-3|17
CASSRITSGGATDTQYF
>-|TRBV6-5|17
CASSYTAGQGGHQPQHF
>-|TRBV24-1|13
CATSDEGHTEAFF
>-|TRBV11-2|14
CASSWAGSNQPQHF
>-|TRBV7-9|14
CASSAERGYTEAFF
>few|TRBV5-1|16
CASSSLGTSGAGELFF
>-|TRBV7-9|11
CASSPKTEAFF
>-|TRBV7-2|16
CASSPWPSGRSYEQYF
>many|TRBV4-2|17
CASSSSASGILTDTQYF
>-|TRBV3-1|16
CASSPPKRQGQETQYF
>many|TRBV30|10
CAWSGNEQYF
>-|TRBV7-9|14
CASSPGGDKNIQYF
>-|TRBV30|14
CAYVPGLANNEQFF